These T cell receptor beta chains were read from a single sample in a study of T-cell memory formation after mild COVID-19. MiXCR was run by TCRdb on the 5' RACE reads, yielding one entry per CDR3 protein. Altogether roughly 150,000 distinct CDR3 sequences are present, roughly a quarter being singletons, with the ten largest covering approximately 25%. The sample comprised PBMCs or a T cell subset sorted from them (not recorded which). Receptors originate from an adult woman who had mild COVID-19 (a few samples of this study predate the infection). Cell type and time point are not known. Each CDR3 is given with its conserved first and last residue. D genes are given only for firm matches. Size is stated for part of the rows, as once, few or many counts, or as a class when the clone is expanded.

V	size	D	J	length	CDR3	DNA
TRBV6-4	NA	TRBD2	TRBJ2-1	14	CASSDSGGSNEQFF	TGTGCCAGCAGTGACTCCGGGGGGAGCAATGAGCAGTTCTTC
TRBV9	NA	TRBD1	TRBJ2-2	14	CASSGGQGAGELFF	TGTGCCAGCAGCGGTGGACAGGGGGCCGGGGAGCTGTTTTTT
TRBV6-1	few	TRBD2	TRBJ2-7	15	CASRGLAGVSYEQYF	TGTGCCAGTCGAGGACTAGCGGGGGTCTCCTACGAGCAGTACTTC
TRBV27	few	NA	TRBJ2-3	14	CASSYGSSTDTQYF	TGTGCCAGCAGTTACGGTTCTAGCACAGATACGCAGTATTTT
TRBV29-1	NA	NA	TRBJ1-1	12	CSVSIMNTEAFF	TGCAGCGTAAGCATAATGAACACTGAAGCTTTCTTT
TRBV28	NA	TRBD2	TRBJ2-7	15	CASSLTSGGSYEQYF	TGTGCCAGCAGTTTGACTAGCGGGGGTTCCTACGAGCAGTACTTC
TRBV18	few	TRBD2	TRBJ2-1	16	CASSSEAGETYNEQFF	TGTGCCAGCTCATCAGAAGCGGGGGAAACCTACAATGAGCAGTTCTTC
TRBV7-6	NA	NA	TRBJ2-1	15	CASSLARTGNDEQFF	TGTGCCAGCAGCTTAGCCCGAACGGGTAACGATGAGCAGTTCTTC
TRBV10-3	NA	TRBD2	TRBJ2-3	18	CAISDVPSGALMTDTQYF	TGTGCCATCAGTGACGTACCTAGCGGGGCCTTGATGACGGATACGCAGTATTTT
TRBV5-1	few	NA	TRBJ2-3	21	CASSSHPMWGRDPTPRDTQYF	TGCGCCAGCAGCTCTCATCCAATGTGGGGGCGCGACCCCACACCCAGGGATACGCAGTATTTT
TRBV5-1	NA	TRBD1	TRBJ1-2	17	CASSKGQGKALNYGYTF	TGCGCCAGCAGCAAGGGACAGGGGAAAGCCCTTAACTATGGCTACACCTTC
TRBV6-2/TRBV6-3	NA	TRBD2	TRBJ2-7	15	CASRGTSGRAYEQYF	TGTGCCAGCAGGGGGACTAGCGGGAGGGCCTACGAGCAGTACTTC
TRBV6-5	NA	NA	TRBJ2-2	20	CASNPLVSLKQGGATGELFF	TGTGCCAGCAACCCGTTAGTTTCCCTAAAACAGGGAGGTGCCACCGGGGAGCTGTTTTTT
TRBV11-2	NA	NA	TRBJ1-3	15	CASSPGGLGGNTIYF	TGTGCCAGCAGCCCCGGGGGGCTAGGCGGAAACACCATATATTTT
TRBV3-1	few	NA	TRBJ1-1	14	CASSQVAGNTEAFF	TGTGCCAGCAGCCAAGTGGCGGGGAACACTGAAGCTTTCTTT
TRBV19	once	NA	TRBJ1-5	15	CASRDSEYSNQPQHF	TGTGCCAGTAGGGACAGTGAATATAGCAATCAGCCCCAGCATTTT
TRBV4-1	NA	NA	TRBJ2-1	13	CASSQTGAGEQFF	TGCGCCAGCAGCCAAACCGGGGCGGGCGAGCAGTTCTTC
TRBV29-1	NA	TRBD1	TRBJ2-7	14	CSVLTGRTPYEQYF	TGCAGCGTTCTGACAGGGAGAACCCCCTACGAGCAGTACTTC
TRBV7-6	few	TRBD2	TRBJ2-7	14	CASSTMGGVYEQYF	TGTGCCAGCAGCACCATGGGGGGGGTGTACGAGCAGTACTTC
TRBV7-9	few	TRBD1	TRBJ2-7	14	CASSRPGQTYEQYF	TGTGCCAGCAGCCGGCCGGGACAGACCTACGAGCAGTACTTC
TRBV6-5	NA	TRBD2	TRBJ2-5	15	CASSWETSGRETQYF	TGTGCCAGCAGTTGGGAGACTAGCGGGAGGGAGACCCAGTACTTC
TRBV24-1	NA	NA	TRBJ2-2	13	CATSDLGSGELFF	TGTGCCACCAGTGATTTGGGTTCCGGGGAGCTGTTTTTT
TRBV2	NA	NA	TRBJ2-4	19	CASSPSDPNLILAKNIQYF	TGTGCCAGCAGTCCCTCCGACCCGAATTTGATCCTAGCCAAAAACATTCAGTACTTC
TRBV6-6	NA	NA	TRBJ1-4	14	CASSISGADEKLFF	TGTGCCAGCAGTATCTCAGGGGCGGATGAAAAACTGTTTTTT
TRBV12-3/TRBV12-4	NA	NA	TRBJ2-7	15	CASSYVWESSYEQYF	TGTGCCAGCAGTTACGTGTGGGAGAGCTCCTACGAGCAGTACTTC
TRBV5-5	few	TRBD2	TRBJ2-5	18	CASSSLTSGTLWGETQYF	TGTGCCAGCAGCTCACTGACTAGCGGGACACTTTGGGGAGAGACCCAGTACTTC
TRBV10-3	NA	TRBD2	TRBJ2-7	14	CAISAGGIAYEQYF	TGTGCCATCAGCGCGGGGGGCATCGCCTACGAGCAGTACTTC
TRBV14	NA	NA	TRBJ1-6	13	CASKSSYNSPLHF	TGTGCCAGCAAGAGCTCCTATAATTCACCCCTCCACTTT
TRBV29-1	few	TRBD1	TRBJ2-1	14	CSVCRDSSYNEQFF	TGCAGCGTTTGCCGGGACAGCTCCTACAATGAGCAGTTCTTC
TRBV7-4	NA	TRBD2	TRBJ2-7	15	CASSLGAGLTYEQYF	TGTGCCAGCAGCTTAGGGGCGGGACTAACCTACGAGCAGTACTTC
TRBV29-1	few	TRBD1	TRBJ1-2	14	CSVPSGDSYYGYTF	TGCAGCGTTCCTTCGGGGGACAGTTACTATGGCTACACCTTC
TRBV7-9	few	NA	TRBJ2-7	14	CASTLVHGANEQYF	TGTGCCAGCACCTTGGTGCATGGGGCAAACGAGCAGTACTTC
TRBV5-5	many	TRBD2	TRBJ2-3	17	CASSPRPGEGRTDTQYF	TGTGCCAGCAGCCCACGACCGGGGGAGGGCCGCACAGATACGCAGTATTTT